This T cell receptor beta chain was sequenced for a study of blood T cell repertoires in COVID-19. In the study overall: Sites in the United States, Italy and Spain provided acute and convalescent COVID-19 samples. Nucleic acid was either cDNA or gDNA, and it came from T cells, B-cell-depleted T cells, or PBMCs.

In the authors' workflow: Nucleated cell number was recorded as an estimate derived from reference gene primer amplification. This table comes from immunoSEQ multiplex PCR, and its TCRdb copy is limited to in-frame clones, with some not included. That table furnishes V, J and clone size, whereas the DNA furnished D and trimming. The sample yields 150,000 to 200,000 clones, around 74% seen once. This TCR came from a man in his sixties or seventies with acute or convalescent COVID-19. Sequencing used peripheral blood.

CDR3 in DNA: TGTGCCAGCAGTGCTGTTCTAGCGGGAGGCCTCTACAATGAGCAGTTCTTC. Encoded protein: CASSAVLAGGLYNEQFF. The V and J genes are TRBV6-2 or TRBV6-3 and TRBJ2-1, with TRBD2 matching 11 bases. Germline V lookup: CDR1 MNHEY, CDR2 SVGEGT. The CDR3 consists of 17 residues. V was clipped by 5 bases and J by 3 bases; unmatched bases: 9.